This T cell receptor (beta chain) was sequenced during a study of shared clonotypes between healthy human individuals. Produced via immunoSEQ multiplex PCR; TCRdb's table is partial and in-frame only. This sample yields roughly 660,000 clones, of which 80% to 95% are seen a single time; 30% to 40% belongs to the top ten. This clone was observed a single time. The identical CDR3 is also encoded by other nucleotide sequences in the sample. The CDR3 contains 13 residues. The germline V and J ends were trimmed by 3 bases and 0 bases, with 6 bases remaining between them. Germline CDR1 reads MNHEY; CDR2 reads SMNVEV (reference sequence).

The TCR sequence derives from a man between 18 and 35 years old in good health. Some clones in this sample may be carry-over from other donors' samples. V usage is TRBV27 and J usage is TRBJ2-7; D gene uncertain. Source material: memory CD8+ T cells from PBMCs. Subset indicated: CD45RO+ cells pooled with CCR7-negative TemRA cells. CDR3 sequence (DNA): TGTGCCAGCAGTTTCGGACCCTCCTACGAGCAGTACTTC. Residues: CASSFGPSYEQYF.